This T cell receptor beta chain was identified in a study of T-cell memory formation after mild COVID-19. Study summary: Clusters were largely donor specific. Whole-study results and caveats: Among clones contracting day 15 to 85, CD4/CD8 was balanced, whereas later expanders leaned CD4+.

For this clonotype: What it binds is unknown.

TCRdb processed the 5' RACE reads anew with MiXCR; each CDR3 protein has one entry. The sample includes about 82,000 distinct CDR3 sequences, roughly an eighth of them seen just once. The CDR3 totals 14 residues. Trimming removed 3 bases from V and 1 base from J, with 10 bases in between. CDR1 and CDR2 (germline): SGHRS, YFSETQ. J is TRBJ1-1 and V is TRBV5-1; D is ambiguous. Material: PBMCs or a T cell subset sorted from them (not recorded which). The TCR originated in an adult woman who had mild COVID-19 (a few samples of this study predate the infection). Cell type and time point are not known. CDR3 in amino acids: CASSWTGGNTEAFF. CDR3 sequence (DNA): TGCGCCAGCAGCTGGACGGGTGGGAACACTGAAGCTTTCTTT.